This TCR beta chain emerged from a study of beta chain features in type 1 diabetes. Study-level points and caveats: Shorter TCRB CDR3s, moderately but significantly so, marked every one of the four CD4+ subsets in Type 1 diabetes patients.

This clone has only a few counts. The target antigen is unknown. The sequenced template was cDNA made from the entire isolated RNA. Repertoires were generated with immunoSEQ multiplex PCR, while TCRdb's copy carries only in-frame clones and drops some. The data contain 640,000 or so clones, 13% of them singletons. Per germline, CDR1 SGHVS and CDR2 FQNEAQ. This CDR3 is 15 amino acids long. Trimming shortened V by 3 bases and J by 5 bases, and 17 bases separated the two germline ends. This sequence was found in a man between 18 and 29 years old with type 1 diabetes. V usage is TRBV7-8 and J usage is TRBJ2-7; possibly TRBD1 or TRBD2 for D (5 bases each). Sequencing was performed on naive CD4+ T cells from blood. CDR3 loop: CASSFRSAGRNEQYF. The CDR3 nucleotides are TGTGCCAGCAGCTTTCGTTCGGCAGGGAGAAACGAGCAGTACTTC.